One sample yielded the 18 T cell receptor beta chains listed below, sequenced in a study of shared clonotypes between healthy human individuals. Using immunoSEQ multiplex PCR, the repertoire was profiled, and TCRdb retains in-frame clones only, with some absent. The sample records roughly 2.5 million clones, roughly nine tenths being singletons. Sample: naive CD4+ T cells sorted from blood. Regarding subset: CD45RA+ positively selected. These receptors all come from a man aged 18-30 years in good health.

This clone was observed a few times. The genes are TRBV19 and TRBJ1-1; D perhaps matches TRBD1 (5 bases). The germline gives CDR1 LNHDA, CDR2 SQIVND (reference sequence). Trimming removed 10 bases at V and 6 bases at J, with 9 bases between. The length of the CDR3 is 10 residues. CDR3 sequence (DNA): TGTGCCACCGGGGACCCTGAAGCTTTCTTT. It codes for CATGDPEAFF.

The chain uses TRBV5-1 and TRBJ2-1; 7 bases match TRBD1. Germline assignment: CDR1 SGHRS and CDR2 YFSETQ. This CDR3 is built from 16 residues. J gave up 1 base and V 3 bases, and 7 bases lay outside the gene matches. The CDR3 DNA is TGCGCCAGCAGCTGGCCCGGGACAGTTTCCTACAATGAGCAGTTCTTC. Encoded protein: CASSWPGTVSYNEQFF.

The chain joins TRBV5-6 to TRBJ1-6; 7 bases match TRBD1. This CDR3 has 14 amino acids. Losses at the gene ends were 1 base for V and 9 bases for J; bases not matched to a gene: 4. The V gene's germline CDR1 is SGHDT and CDR2 YYEEEE. DNA of the CDR3: TGTGCCAGCAGCTTGCAACAGGGGATTTCACCCCTCCACTTT. Its protein is CASSLQQGISPLHF.

The rearrangement joins TRBV6-1 to TRBJ1-4; D is possibly TRBD1 (6 bases). With 5 bases removed from V and 8 bases from J, the gap between germline ends came to 18 bases. Germline V gene sequence: CDR1 MNHNS, CDR2 SASEGT. CDR3 length: 15 amino acids. CDR3 residues: CASSIMALGGEKLFF. As DNA, the CDR3 is TGTGCCAGCAGTATAATGGCTCTAGGGGGGGAAAAACTGTTTTTT.

The genes are TRBV29-1 and TRBJ2-1; D not certain. The CDR3 has 11 amino acids. CDR1 and CDR2 from the germline V gene are SQVTM and ANQGSEA. Between the trimmed V and J ends, which lost 6 bases and 7 bases, there was a span of 10 bases. CDR3 sequence reads: CSVGLGNEQFF. CDR3 DNA: TGCAGCGTCGGGTTAGGAAATGAGCAGTTCTTC.

This chain links TRBV7-2 with TRBJ2-1; a possible D gene is TRBD1 (5 bases). Trimming took 2 bases from V and 0 from J, leaving 14 bases between them. From germline, CDR1 is SGHTA and CDR2 FQGNSA. The CDR3 extends over 17 amino acids. This CDR3 is CASSLTGVGSSYNEQFF. CDR3 sequence (DNA): TGTGCCAGCAGCTTAACAGGCGTAGGAAGCTCCTACAATGAGCAGTTCTTC.

The rearrangement links TRBV5-1 to TRBJ2-3, with D perhaps matching TRBD2 (6 bases). Trimming shortened V by 4 bases and J by 4 bases, and 13 bases separated the two germline ends. CDR1 is SGHRS and CDR2 is YFSETQ in the germline V gene. This CDR3 region has 14 residues. This CDR3 is CASSPYTGADTQYF. In nucleotides, the CDR3 is TGCGCCAGCAGCCCCTACACGGGGGCAGATACGCAGTATTTT. Together with reference TRBV5-1 and TRBJ2-3, the CDR3 gives the full variable domain: KAGVTQTPRYLIKTRGQQVTLSCSPISGHRSVSWYQQTPGQGLQFLFEYFSETQRNKGNFPGRFSGRQFSNSRSEMNVSTLELGDSALYLCASSPYTGADTQYFGPGTRLTVL.

The chain couples TRBV6-5 to TRBJ2-3; a weak D match, TRBD2 (6 bases). Trimming pared 0 bases from V and 5 bases from J, leaving 12 bases between. Germline CDR1 and CDR2: MNHEY and SVGAGI. The CDR3 sequence is 15 residues long. CDR3 sequence reads: CASSYSARTKDTQYF. The CDR3 DNA is TGTGCCAGCAGTTACTCGGCTAGGACTAAAGATACGCAGTATTTT.

The chain employs TRBV7-2 and TRBJ1-2; no clear D. CDR1 and CDR2 (germline): SGHTA, FQGNSA. Trimming removed 4 bases from V and 0 bases from J, with 9 bases in between. The CDR3 is 14 amino acids. CDR3 DNA sequence: TGTGCCAGCAGCTCGTCCGGGGCTAACTATGGCTACACCTTC. Translating gives CASSSSGANYGYTF. The entire variable domain, with the rest obtained from reference TRBV7-2 and TRBJ1-2, is as follows: GAGVSQSPSNKVTEKGKDVELRCDPISGHTALYWYRQSLGQGLEFLIYFQGNSAPDKSGLPSDRFSAERTGGSVSTLTIQRTQQEDSAVYLCASSSSGANYGYTFGSGTRLTVV.

V usage is TRBV18 and J usage is TRBJ2-3; D gene ambiguous. CDR1 and CDR2 (germline): KGHSH, LQKENI. The CDR3 totals 15 residues. V was shortened by 3 bases and J by 0 bases, with 10 bases between the two germline ends. The CDR3 DNA reads TGTGCCAGCTCACCCGACGTTATTAGCACAGATACGCAGTATTTT. Amino acid sequence: CASSPDVISTDTQYF.

The J gene is TRBJ1-1, the V gene TRBV7-9; D unclear. The CDR3 sequence is 13 residues long. The germline V and J ends were trimmed by 8 bases and 1 base, with 11 bases remaining between them. Germline V gene lookup returns CDR1 SEHNR and CDR2 FQNEAQ (reference sequence). The CDR3 DNA reads TGTGCCAGCGCTTCACAAGGGAACACTGAAGCTTTCTTT. Translation: CASASQGNTEAFF.

The chain is built from TRBV5-1 and TRBJ1-2; 8 bases are shared with TRBD1. Germline trimming cut 0 bases from V and 7 bases from J; bases unmatched to any gene: 8. In germline, CDR1 is SGHRS, CDR2 YFSETQ. The CDR3 is 15 amino acids. DNA of the CDR3: TGCGCCAGCAGCTTGGAGGGACAGGCTTCGAGTGGCTACACCTTC. This gives the protein CASSLEGQASSGYTF.

The chain carries TRBV2 and TRBJ2-5; the match to TRBD2 covers 13 bases. The J call may be in error: the DNA end matches TRBJ2-7 better. This CDR3 spans 14 amino acids. CDR1 and CDR2 from the germline V gene are SNHLY and FYNNEI. CDR3 protein: CASSRTSGGYEQYF. CDR3 nucleotides: TGTGCCAGCAGTCGGACTAGCGGGGGATACGAGCAGTACTTC.

This clone was observed a single time. The chain uses TRBV5-1 and TRBJ2-2; 7 bases are shared with TRBD2. The CDR3 contains 15 residues. The V segment lost 4 bases and the J segment 0 bases; nucleotides outside the gene matches: 3. CDR1 is SGHRS and CDR2 is YFSETQ in the germline V gene. The CDR3 nucleotides read TGCGCCAGCAGCCGTGGACTAGCGAACACCGGGGAGCTGTTTTTT. This gives the protein CASSRGLANTGELFF. The full variable domain, its missing parts supplied by reference TRBV5-1 and TRBJ2-2, is KAGVTQTPRYLIKTRGQQVTLSCSPISGHRSVSWYQQTPGQGLQFLFEYFSETQRNKGNFPGRFSGRQFSNSRSEMNVSTLELGDSALYLCASSRGLANTGELFFGEGSRLTVL.

V usage is TRBV10-2 and J usage is TRBJ2-5; D is unclear. The germline V gene has CDR1 WSHSY and CDR2 SAAADI. The V end lost 5 bases, the J end lost 5 bases, and 18 bases lay between the germline ends. The CDR3 extends over 15 amino acids. DNA for the CDR3: TGCGCCAGCAGTTCAGAGTACCTGTCCGGGGAGACCCAGTACTTC. Protein: CASSSEYLSGETQYF.

The V and J genes are TRBV4-1 and TRBJ2-5; D could derive from TRBD1 or TRBD2 (5 bases each). The germline V and J ends were trimmed by 1 base and 1 base, with 10 bases remaining between them. CDR1 is MGHRA and CDR2 is YSYEKL in the germline V gene. The CDR3 is 15 residues long. In DNA form, the CDR3 reads TGCGCCAGCAGCCAAGTTGCCGGGACCCAAGAGACCCAGTACTTC. Encoded protein: CASSQVAGTQETQYF.

The chain is built from TRBV6-6 and TRBJ2-5; tentatively, D is TRBD2 (6 bases). Between the trimmed V and J ends, which lost 7 bases and 5 bases, there was a span of 20 bases. Germline V lookup: CDR1 MNHNY, CDR2 SVGAGI (reference sequence). The length of the CDR3 is 15 residues. DNA for the CDR3: TGTGCCAGCACCCCCCGGAGGGCACCTCGGGAGACCCAGTACTTC. This gives the protein CASTPRRAPRETQYF.

This sequence joins TRBV6-1 and TRBJ1-1; a weak D match, TRBD1 (6 bases). The germline gives CDR1 MNHNS, CDR2 SASEGT. The CDR3 extends over 15 amino acids. With 6 bases removed from V and 0 bases from J, the gap between germline ends came to 14 bases. In DNA, the CDR3 is TGTGCCAGCAGCGTACTGGCAGGGGTGAACACTGAAGCTTTCTTT. Protein: CASSVLAGVNTEAFF.